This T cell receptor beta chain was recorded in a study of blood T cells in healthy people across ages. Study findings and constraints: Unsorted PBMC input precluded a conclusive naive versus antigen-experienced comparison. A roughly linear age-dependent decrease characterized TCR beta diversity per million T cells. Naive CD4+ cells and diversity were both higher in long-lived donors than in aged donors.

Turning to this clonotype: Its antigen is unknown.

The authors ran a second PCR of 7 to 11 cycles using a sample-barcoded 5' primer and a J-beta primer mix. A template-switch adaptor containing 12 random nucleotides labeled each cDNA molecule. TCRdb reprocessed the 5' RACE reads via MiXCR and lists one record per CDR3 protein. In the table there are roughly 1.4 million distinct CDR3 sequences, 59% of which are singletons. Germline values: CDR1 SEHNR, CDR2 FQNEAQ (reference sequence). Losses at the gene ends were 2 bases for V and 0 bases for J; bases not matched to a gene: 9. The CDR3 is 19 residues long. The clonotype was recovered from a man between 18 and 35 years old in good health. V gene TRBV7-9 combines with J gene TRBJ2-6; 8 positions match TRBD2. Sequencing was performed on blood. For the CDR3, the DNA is TGTGCCAGCAGCTTACTTCCGTCGGGAGGGAGCTCTGGGGCCAACGTCCTGACTTTC. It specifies CASSLLPSGGSSGANVLTF.